This entry lists 19 T cell receptor beta chains sequenced from one sample in a study of blood T cell repertoires in COVID-19. Measured with immunoSEQ multiplex PCR; TCRdb has only the in-frame clones, and not every one. The sample holds some 270,000 clones, roughly 80% seen once. Specimen: peripheral blood. The receptor source for this set is a person aged 70 to 85 with COVID-19, enrolled during active disease.

The CDR3 here is CASSSVGNEKLFF. In DNA form, the CDR3 reads TGTGCCAGCTCAAGCGTGGGTAATGAAAAACTGTTTTTT. The V gene is TRBV18, the J gene TRBJ1-4; D gene uncertain. Deletions cut 5 bases from V and 4 bases from J, with 8 bases between. Germline V gene lookup returns CDR1 KGHSH and CDR2 LQKENI. CDR3 length equals 13 residues.

The gene calls are TRBV27 and TRBJ2-3; 7 bases line up with TRBD1. Germline V gene sequence: CDR1 MNHEY, CDR2 SMNVEV (reference sequence). V was clipped by 6 bases and J by 2 bases; unmatched bases: 8. This CDR3 contains 15 residues. The CDR3 reads CASSQGQPNTDTQYF. CDR3 nucleotides: TGTGCCAGCAGCCAGGGACAGCCGAACACAGATACGCAGTATTTT.

V and J are TRBV19 and TRBJ2-3, with 7 bases identical to TRBD2. The junction had 7 bases not matched to a gene; V was cut back by 4 bases and J by 6 bases. The CDR3 spans 14 residues. Looked up from germline, CDR1 is LNHDA and CDR2 is SQIVND (reference sequence). As DNA, the CDR3 is TGTGCCAGTAGTAGCGCGGGAGTCGGGGATACGCAGTATTTT. Translation gives CASSSAGVGDTQYF.

The V call is TRBV24-1, the J call TRBJ1-5, with 7 bases aligning to TRBD1. J lost 4 bases, V lost 6 bases, and 5 bases had no gene match. The length of the CDR3 is 14 residues. Germline V gives CDR1 KGHDR, CDR2 SFDVKD. The CDR3 sequence: CATSHRDRNQPQHF. Here the CDR3 DNA reads TGTGCCACCAGTCACCGGGACAGAAATCAGCCCCAGCATTTT.

This chain links TRBV5-1 with TRBJ2-3; D may be TRBD2 (6 bases). The CDR3 has 14 amino acids. Trimming shortened V by 8 bases and J by 4 bases, and 17 bases separated the two germline ends. Germline lookup yields CDR1 SGHRS and CDR2 YFSETQ. As DNA, the CDR3 is TGCGCCAGTAGACCGGGACTCAAAGCAGATACGCAGTATTTT. The encoded protein is CASRPGLKADTQYF.

This clone was picked up a small number of times. The rearrangement joins TRBV5-1 to TRBJ1-4; 7 nucleotides align to TRBD1. Per germline, CDR1 SGHRS and CDR2 YFSETQ. The ends lost 5 bases at V and 4 bases at J; junction bases unmatched: 5. The CDR3 is 14 residues long. CDR3 sequence: CASRQGQFNEKLFF. The CDR3 nucleotides are TGCGCCAGCAGACAGGGACAGTTTAATGAAAAACTGTTTTTT.

V usage is TRBV27 and J usage is TRBJ2-7; D perhaps matches TRBD1 (5 bases). Germline lookup yields CDR1 MNHEY and CDR2 SMNVEV (reference sequence). V dropped 3 bases and J dropped 3 bases, with 21 bases sitting between them. The CDR3 consists of 17 residues. CDR3 DNA: TGTGCCAGCAGTTTCTCCAAGAGGCCAGGGAAGAACTACGAGCAGTACTTC. Its protein product is CASSFSKRPGKNYEQYF.

The rearrangement joins TRBV6-6 to TRBJ1-3, with D maybe TRBD1 (5 bases). Per the germline V gene, CDR1 is MNHNY and CDR2 is SVGAGI (reference sequence). This CDR3 has 14 residues. V gave up 7 bases and J gave up 0 bases, with 10 bases separating them. The CDR3 DNA reads TGTGCCAGCACTCAGGGAACCTCTGGAAACACCATATATTTT. This sequence encodes CASTQGTSGNTIYF.

The chain combines TRBV9 with TRBJ2-6, with TRBD2 matching 7 bases. Germline V gives CDR1 SGDLS, CDR2 YYNGEE. Trimming removed 4 bases from V and 2 bases from J; junction bases left unmatched: 18. The CDR3 has 20 residues. The CDR3 region has the DNA TGTGCCAGCAGCCGCCCGCGTCGACGCAGGGAGGGGCCTGGGGCCAACGTCCTGACTTTC. It encodes CASSRPRRRREGPGANVLTF.

The V call is TRBV3-1 (or the pseudogene TRBV3-2), the J call TRBJ1-1, with D perhaps TRBD1 (6 bases). This CDR3 is 15 amino acids long. Germline V gives CDR1 LGHDT, CDR2 YNNKEL (reference sequence). V was cut by 4 bases and J by 3 bases, with 15 bases left in between. The CDR3 DNA is TGTGCCAGCAGCCCCCCCCGGGGGGCCGACACTGAAGCTTTCTTT. This codes for CASSPPRGADTEAFF.

The chain combines TRBV28 with TRBJ1-6, with D uncertain. Looked up from germline, CDR1 is MDHEN and CDR2 is SYDVKM. V lost 7 bases and J 9 bases, leaving 16 bases between the germline ends. CDR3 size: 14 residues. CDR3 bases: TGTGCCAGCATTATGGCAGTAGCTAGTTCACCCCTCCACTTT. Translating it yields CASIMAVASSPLHF.

The table lists this clone with a count of one. A much more abundant neighbour one base away suggests this may be a read error. Other DNA sequences in the same sample also yield this CDR3. The rearrangement uses TRBV18 and TRBJ1-2; a possible D gene is TRBD1 (6 bases). CDR3 size: 13 residues. Germline assignment: CDR1 KGHSH and CDR2 LQKENI. The germline V and J ends were trimmed by 3 bases and 2 bases, with 7 bases remaining between them. CDR3 amino acids: CASSPDRNYGYTF. The CDR3 DNA reads TGTGCCAGCTCACCGGACAGAAACTATGGCTACACCTTC.

This sequence joins TRBV30 and TRBJ1-1; D unresolved. The CDR3 contains 13 residues. Trimming removed 1 base from V and 1 base from J, with 7 bases in between. Germline V gene sequence: CDR1 GTSNPN, CDR2 SVGIG (reference sequence). The CDR3 protein is CAWSGTGNTEAFF. CDR3 DNA sequence: TGTGCCTGGAGTGGTACGGGGAACACTGAAGCTTTCTTT. Together with reference TRBV30 and TRBJ1-1, the CDR3 gives the full variable domain: SQTIHQWPATLVQPVGSPLSLECTVEGTSNPNLYWYRQAAGRGLQLLFYSVGIGQISSEVPQNLSASRPQDRQFILSSKKLLLSDSGFYLCAWSGTGNTEAFFGQGTRLTVV.

The chain is built from TRBV11-2 and TRBJ1-5; 8 bases match TRBD1. Unmatched junction bases numbered 5, after V lost 1 base and J lost 6 bases. CDR1 is SGHAT and CDR2 is FQNNGV in the germline V gene. The CDR3 contains 15 residues. The CDR3 here is CASSLGAGGGQPQHF. Written as DNA, the CDR3 is TGTGCCAGCAGCTTAGGGGCAGGGGGCGGTCAGCCCCAGCATTTT. Together with reference TRBV11-2 and TRBJ1-5, the CDR3 gives the full variable domain: EAGVAQSPRYKIIEKRQSVAFWCNPISGHATLYWYQQILGQGPKLLIQFQNNGVVDDSQLPKDRFSAERLKGVDSTLKIQPAKLEDSAVYLCASSLGAGGGQPQHFGDGTRLSIL.

The chain employs TRBV2 and TRBJ2-5, with 7 bases lining up with TRBD2. The CDR3 consists of 11 residues. Germline values: CDR1 SNHLY, CDR2 FYNNEI. With V trimmed by 9 bases and J by 4 bases, 2 bases remained unmatched. This CDR3 reads CARGRGETQYF. CDR3 nucleotides: TGTGCCAGGGGGAGGGGAGAGACCCAGTACTTC.

V usage is TRBV9 and J usage is TRBJ1-2, with 8 bases fitting TRBD1. The CDR3 consists of 15 residues. Germline trimming cut 4 bases from V and 2 bases from J; bases unmatched to any gene: 7. Looked up from germline, CDR1 is SGDLS and CDR2 is YYNGEE. The CDR3 nucleotides read TGTGCCAGCAGCACGTCGACAGGGGCAAACTATGGCTACACCTTC. Encoded protein: CASSTSTGANYGYTF.

The CDR3 here is CASSPRRRGEHRSGNTIYF. The CDR3 nucleotides read TGTGCCAGCAGCCCGAGGAGGAGGGGAGAACACCGCTCTGGAAACACCATATATTTT. The chain joins TRBV28 to TRBJ1-3, with D maybe TRBD1 (5 bases). The germline V gene has CDR1 MDHEN and CDR2 SYDVKM. V dropped 6 bases and J dropped 0 bases, with 24 bases sitting between them. The CDR3 consists of 19 residues.

V and J are TRBV30 and TRBJ1-2, with 8 bases fitting TRBD1. Losses at the gene ends were 5 bases for V and 3 bases for J; bases not matched to a gene: 5. The CDR3 is 13 amino acids. Germline V gene sequence: CDR1 GTSNPN, CDR2 SVGIG (reference sequence). CDR3 DNA sequence: TGTGCCTGGCGACAGGGGAGCGACTATGGCTACACCTTC. This codes for CAWRQGSDYGYTF.

The V and J genes are TRBV7-2 and TRBJ1-6; D ambiguous. The CDR3 covers 14 residues. V was cut by 8 bases and J by 9 bases, with 17 bases left in between. CDR1 is SGHTA, CDR2 FQGNSA, per germline. The CDR3 nucleotides read TGTGCCAGCGGCCCCGGACTTTCGACTTCACCCCTCCACTTT. This codes for CASGPGLSTSPLHF.